The sequence of this TCR beta chain was determined in a study of T cell responses to AZD1222 COVID-19 vaccine. The V gene's germline CDR1 is SGHVS and CDR2 FQNEAQ. The CDR3 sequence is 14 residues long. With 1 base removed from V and 7 bases from J, the gap between germline ends came to 11 bases. Some clones are missing from TCRdb's copy, which holds only in-frame ones; the method was immunoSEQ multiplex PCR. The table records over 100,000 clones, approximately 91% of them present only once. The chain employs TRBV7-8 and TRBJ2-1; D gene ambiguous. The receptor comes from an adult who received the AZD1222 COVID-19 vaccine. The sample consisted of peripheral blood, taken 28 days after the second AZD1222 dose. Here the CDR3 reads CASSLVGSWNEQFF. Written as DNA, the CDR3 is TGTGCCAGCAGCTTAGTTGGTAGTTGGAATGAGCAGTTCTTC.